This T cell receptor (beta chain) is from a study of regulatory T cells in long-lasting Graves disease. Whole-study results and caveats: Not thyroid tissue but only peripheral blood was studied. Persistent patients shared 2,700 or so public clonotypes among themselves. Newly diagnosed patients shared fewer, at more than 750.

This sample's time point: newly diagnosed GD, antithyroid drugs for less than 3 months. From RNA extracted from PBMCs, the TCR library was made. Arm-PCR of CDR3 regions and iRepertoire HTBI primers were used to build TCR beta libraries. TCRdb recomputed calls from the multiplex PCR reads with MiXCR, one row per CDR3 protein. The table records under 300,000 distinct CDR3 sequences, around 19% of them present only once. In regard to this clonotype: What it binds is unknown.

This sample also belongs to another study, concerning T cells in Graves' hyperthyroidism and ophthalmopathy. That source reports: Diagnosing involved the use of clinical symptoms, serum thyroxine and TRAb, thyroid ultrasound and orbital computed tomography. With the HTBI primer set, the TCR CDR3 went through a first round of RT-PCR.

The sequencing used peripheral blood mononuclear cells (PBMCs), collected at new diagnosis, from a patient treated with antithyroid drugs. This clonotype was obtained from a woman aged 30 to 39 with Graves disease.

The CDR3 nucleotides are TGTGCCAGCAGTGAGACAGGGGCTGTTGGCTACACCTTC. It translates to CASSETGAVGYTF. The chain recombines TRBV12-3 or TRBV12-4 with TRBJ1-2, with 8 nucleotides matching TRBD1. This CDR3 is built from 13 residues. V shed 5 bases, J shed 7 bases, and the junction held 6 bases outside the gene matches.